This T cell receptor beta chain was sequenced in a study of cytomegalovirus exposure and HLA in healthy donors. The PCR made use of 60 Vbeta and 13 Jbeta primers. Some clones are missing from TCRdb's copy, which holds only in-frame ones; the method was immunoSEQ multiplex PCR. The data contain around 63,000 clones, roughly 84% of them singletons. Germline V gene data show CDR1 as SGHRS and CDR2 as YFSETQ. The V end lost 7 bases, the J end lost 5 bases, and 9 bases lay between the germline ends. This CDR3 comprises 12 residues. The sequenced sample consisted of PBMCs. The rearrangement joins TRBV5-1 to TRBJ1-4; TRBD1 is a possible D gene (6 bases). The receptor was isolated from a woman aged 25 to 39 in good health and CMV-seronegative. Here the CDR3 reads CASRQGNEKLFF. In nucleotides, the CDR3 is TGCGCCAGCCGGCAGGGGAATGAAAAACTGTTTTTT.